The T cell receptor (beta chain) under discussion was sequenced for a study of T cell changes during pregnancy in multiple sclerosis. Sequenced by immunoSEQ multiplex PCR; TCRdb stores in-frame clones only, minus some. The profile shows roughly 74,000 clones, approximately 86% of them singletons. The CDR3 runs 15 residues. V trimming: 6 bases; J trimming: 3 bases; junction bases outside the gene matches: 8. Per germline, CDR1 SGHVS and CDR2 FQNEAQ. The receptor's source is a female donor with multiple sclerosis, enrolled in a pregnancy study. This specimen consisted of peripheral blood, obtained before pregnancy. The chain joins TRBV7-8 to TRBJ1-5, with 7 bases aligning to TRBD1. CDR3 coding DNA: TGTGCCAGCAGTACAGACAGGGTTTTCAATCAGCCCCAGCATTTT. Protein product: CASSTDRVFNQPQHF.